This passage covers 24 T cell receptor beta chains from one sample sequenced in a study of spatial heterogeneity in lung cancer. As to time point: blood at routine non-recurrence follow-up after resection. Each CDR3 protein gets one entry after TCRdb re-called the 5' RACE reads with MiXCR. The repertoire holds tens of thousands of distinct CDR3 sequences, around 9.6% seen once, with about a fifth in the top ten. The sequenced sample was PBMCs, obtained at follow-up. Receptors were obtained from a male donor with early-stage non-small cell lung cancer.

The V call is TRBV19, the J call TRBJ2-1, with 7 bases matching TRBD2. The CDR3 sequence is 15 residues long. V lost 5 bases and J lost 1; bases outside the gene matches: 5. Germline assignment: CDR1 LNHDA and CDR2 SQIVND (reference sequence). The CDR3 region has the DNA TGTGCCAGTAGTCCCCGGGGGGATTCCTACAATGAGCAGTTCTTC. Translated, it gives CASSPRGDSYNEQFF.

The gene calls are TRBV4-2 and TRBJ2-4, with TRBD1 matching over 7 bases. CDR3 length equals 15 residues. The V segment lost 2 bases and the J segment 5 bases; nucleotides outside the gene matches: 6. The germline gives CDR1 LGHNA, CDR2 YNFKEQ. CDR3 in amino acids: CASSQRQGGQNIQYF. The DNA for the CDR3 is TGTGCCAGCAGCCAACGACAGGGCGGGCAAAACATTCAGTACTTC.

The chain employs TRBV29-1 and TRBJ2-3; 8 positions match TRBD2. The J segment lost 6 bases and the V segment lost 5 bases, leaving 4 bases of the junction unmatched. Germline CDR1 is SQVTM and CDR2 is ANQGSEA. The CDR3 extends over 12 amino acids. CDR3 protein: CSVRTSWDTQYF. DNA for the CDR3: TGCAGCGTTCGGACTAGCTGGGATACGCAGTATTTT.

This clonotype was observed at least ten times. The CDR3 DNA reads TGTGCCAGCAGTGTGGTTAACTACGAGCAGTACTTC. Encoded protein: CASSVVNYEQYF. This rearrangement joins TRBV6-2 or TRBV6-3 to TRBJ2-7; D is uncertain. The CDR3 runs to 12 residues. Trimming stripped 5 bases from V and 3 bases from J, with 8 bases between. Germline V lookup: CDR1 MNHEY, CDR2 SVGEGT.

This clonotype has more than one count but fewer than ten. This chain joins TRBV4-1 and TRBJ2-7, with TRBD1 matching 8 bases. The ends lost 3 bases at V and 4 bases at J; junction bases unmatched: 11. The length of the CDR3 is 16 residues. The germline CDR1 and CDR2 sequences are MGHRA and YSYEKL. The DNA of the CDR3 is TGCGCCAGCAGCCACGGGACAGGTCCCACAACTTACGAGCAGTACTTC. It yields the protein CASSHGTGPTTYEQYF.

This clonotype was detected many times. This rearrangement joins TRBV20-1 to TRBJ2-5; 8 bases agree with TRBD2. The J segment lost 1 base and the V segment lost 5 bases, leaving 6 bases of the junction unmatched. The CDR3 is made up of 14 amino acids. Germline V gene sequence: CDR1 DFQATT, CDR2 SNEGSKA (reference sequence). The CDR3 region is CSAQIAGTQETQYF. DNA of the CDR3: TGCAGTGCTCAGATAGCGGGGACCCAAGAGACCCAGTACTTC.

This sequence joins TRBV5-1 and TRBJ1-4; no reliable D call. Germline CDR1 and CDR2: SGHRS and YFSETQ. This CDR3 is built from 14 residues. The V end lost 2 bases, the J end lost 3 bases, and 8 bases lay between the germline ends. The CDR3 DNA reads TGCGCCAGCAGCTTAGAAGCGGCTAATGAAAAACTGTTTTTT. As protein: CASSLEAANEKLFF. The full variable domain, completed using reference TRBV5-1 and TRBJ1-4, is KAGVTQTPRYLIKTRGQQVTLSCSPISGHRSVSWYQQTPGQGLQFLFEYFSETQRNKGNFPGRFSGRQFSNSRSEMNVSTLELGDSALYLCASSLEAANEKLFFGSGTQLSVL.

V is TRBV30 and J is TRBJ2-4; 9 nucleotides agree with TRBD1. The CDR3 contains 14 residues. V lost 0 bases to trimming and J lost 7 bases; unmatched junction nucleotides: 4. Germline assignment: CDR1 GTSNPN and CDR2 SVGIG (reference sequence). This CDR3 reads CAWSVQGAKNIQYF. DNA of the CDR3: TGTGCCTGGAGTGTACAGGGGGCGAAGAACATTCAGTACTTC.

The chain couples TRBV27 to TRBJ2-5, with D perhaps matching TRBD1 (5 bases). The germline V and J ends were trimmed by 0 bases and 0 bases, with 8 bases remaining between them. This CDR3 is built from 15 residues. Germline V gene lookup returns CDR1 MNHEY and CDR2 SMNVEV (reference sequence). CDR3 DNA: TGTGCCAGCAGTTTATCGCAGGACAACCAAGAGACCCAGTACTTC. Translation: CASSLSQDNQETQYF.

This sequence joins TRBV10-3 and TRBJ2-1, with unresolved D. V shed 2 bases and J shed 0 bases, with 11 bases lying between them. CDR1 is ENHRY, CDR2 SYGVKD, per germline. CDR3 size: 16 residues. The CDR3 DNA reads as TGTGCCATCAGTGAGGGCTTTCTAAGCTCCTACAATGAGCAGTTCTTC. Translated: CAISEGFLSSYNEQFF.

This clonotype showed up just a few times. This rearrangement joins TRBV7-2 to TRBJ2-4, with TRBD1 identical over 7 bases. The CDR3 spans 16 residues. Germline lookup yields CDR1 SGHTA and CDR2 FQGNSA. V shed 5 bases, J shed 9 bases, and the junction held 16 bases outside the gene matches. This CDR3 reads CASSPSRGDSGGIQYF. In DNA, the CDR3 is TGTGCCAGCAGCCCTAGCCGAGGGGACAGCGGAGGCATTCAGTACTTC.

This clonotype was detected many times. The rearrangement links TRBV20-1 to TRBJ2-2, with 8 bases lining up with TRBD1. In germline, CDR1 is DFQATT, CDR2 SNEGSKA (reference sequence). The length of the CDR3 is 14 residues. V was clipped by 4 bases and J by 7 bases; unmatched bases: 8. CDR3 region: CSANVDRDHGELFF. CDR3 nucleotides: TGCAGTGCTAATGTGGACAGGGATCACGGGGAGCTGTTTTTT.

This clonotype appeared many times. The chain carries TRBV5-1 and TRBJ2-1; D may be TRBD1 or TRBD2 (6 bases each). V lost 0 bases and J lost 5, with 12 bases in between. There are 15 residues in the CDR3. The germline CDR1 and CDR2 sequences are SGHRS and YFSETQ. The CDR3 protein is CASSLAGGQDNEQFF. The DNA for the CDR3 is TGCGCCAGCAGCTTGGCCGGGGGCCAAGACAATGAGCAGTTCTTC.

The chain couples TRBV5-5 to TRBJ2-4; 7 nucleotides align to TRBD1. Germline trimming cut 3 bases from V and 3 bases from J; bases unmatched to any gene: 6. The CDR3 has 15 amino acids. Germline lookup yields CDR1 SGHKS and CDR2 YYEKEE (reference sequence). The CDR3 sequence is CASSSTGVGKNIQYF. CDR3 coding DNA: TGTGCCAGCAGCTCTACAGGGGTCGGCAAAAACATTCAGTACTTC.

The V and J genes are TRBV5-5 and TRBJ2-7; 10 bases map to TRBD1. The CDR3 has 14 amino acids. Germline CDR1 and CDR2: SGHKS and YYEKEE (reference sequence). Trimming cost V 4 bases and J 5 bases; bases outside gene matches: 6. CDR3 sequence (DNA): TGTGCCAGCAGCATCCGGGACAGGGGTCACGAGCAGTACTTC. It is translated as CASSIRDRGHEQYF.

This clonotype was counted ten times or more. V and J are TRBV4-1 and TRBJ2-7; D is ambiguous. Between the trimmed V and J ends, which lost 0 bases and 5 bases, there was a span of 11 bases. The V gene's germline CDR1 is MGHRA and CDR2 YSYEKL. The CDR3 extends over 14 amino acids. As DNA, the CDR3 is TGCGCCAGCAGCCAAGACAGGACGCTCGACGAGCAGTACTTC. This sequence encodes CASSQDRTLDEQYF.

V is TRBV7-2 and J is TRBJ1-6, with D possibly matching TRBD1 (6 bases). Trimming stripped 8 bases from V and 3 bases from J, with 11 bases between. The CDR3 extends over 14 amino acids. The germline CDR1 and CDR2 sequences are SGHTA and FQGNSA. The CDR3 is CASAIQGYNSPLHF. The CDR3, as DNA: TGTGCCAGCGCCATACAGGGCTATAATTCACCCCTCCACTTT.

Comment on this clonotype: A much larger clone is a single base away; this may be a read error. This chain uses TRBV29-1 with TRBJ2-7, with 7 positions matching TRBD1. This CDR3 has 14 residues. V shed 7 bases, J shed 5 bases, and the junction held 14 bases outside the gene matches. Germline CDR1 and CDR2: SQVTM and ANQGSEA. The CDR3 DNA reads as TGCAGCGCTGTTACGTTCGACAGGGTTGACGAGCAGTACTTC. Translation gives CSAVTFDRVDEQYF.

This clonotype has more than one count but fewer than ten. V is TRBV11-2 and J is TRBJ2-5; D not resolved. Trimming stripped 6 bases from V and 4 bases from J, with 6 bases between. CDR1 is SGHAT, CDR2 FQNNGV, per germline. This CDR3 has 11 amino acids. In DNA, the CDR3 is TGTGCCAGCAGGAAAGGAGAGACCCAGTACTTC. Its protein product is CASRKGETQYF.

The sample holds a few counts of this clonotype. This chain joins TRBV7-9 and TRBJ1-2, with a weak D call TRBD1 (5 bases). Germline assignment: CDR1 SEHNR and CDR2 FQNEAQ (reference sequence). The CDR3 sequence is 13 residues long. Trimming took 4 bases from V and 6 from J, leaving 12 bases between them. The CDR3 sequence is CASSSRQLHGYTF. CDR3 bases: TGTGCCAGCAGCTCGCGACAGCTTCATGGCTACACCTTC.

The table lists this clonotype with many counts. The chain links TRBV20-1 to TRBJ2-6; no firm D call. Trimming shortened V by 0 bases and J by 1 base, and 4 bases separated the two germline ends. Germline V gene data show CDR1 as DFQATT and CDR2 as SNEGSKA (reference sequence). This CDR3 has 14 residues. CDR3 sequence: CSARDPSGANVLTF. In DNA, the CDR3 is TGCAGTGCTAGAGACCCTTCTGGGGCCAACGTCCTGACTTTC.

For the CDR3, the DNA is TGTGCCAGCAGCCCTTACCCTGCCGGGGAGCTGTTTTTT. It specifies CASSPYPAGELFF. The rearrangement joins TRBV7-2 to TRBJ2-2; D call uncertain. This CDR3 has 13 amino acids. Trimming left V 5 bases short and J 6 bases short, with 10 bases between. Germline V gene sequence: CDR1 SGHTA, CDR2 FQGNSA.

This clonotype has only a few counts. At one boundary the junction diverges from the germline segment, which might be a read error. The chain links TRBV11-2 to TRBJ2-4, with D possibly matching TRBD1 (6 bases). The CDR3 has 14 amino acids. Germline assignment: CDR1 SGHAT and CDR2 FQNNGV. The CDR3 region is CASSFTGLVNNQYF. CDR3 coding DNA: TGTGCCAGCAGCTTTACAGGGCTGGTGAACAATCAGTACTTC.

This clonotype was observed many times. This chain uses TRBV24-1 with TRBJ1-5; a weak D match, TRBD1 (5 bases). The CDR3 spans 15 residues. Germline V gene sequence: CDR1 KGHDR, CDR2 SFDVKD. Trimming took 4 bases from V and 3 from J, leaving 12 bases between them. DNA for the CDR3: TGTGCCACCAGTGAAGCTGACAGCATCAATCAGCCCCAGCATTTT. Its translation: CATSEADSINQPQHF.